The T cell receptor beta chain described here comes from a study of blood T cell repertoires in COVID-19. Study details: Specimens from acute and convalescent COVID-19 originated in the United States, Italy and Spain. PBMCs, B-cell-depleted T cells, or T cells provided the cDNA or gDNA that made up the material.

V shed 7 bases, J shed 6 bases, and the junction held 14 bases outside the gene matches. CDR3 length: 15 residues. Germline-derived CDR1 and CDR2 are SQVTM and ANQGSEA. Authors' methods: Researchers report that nucleated cell counts were estimated from reference gene primer amplification. TCRdb's copy holds only in-frame clones and misses some; the assay was immunoSEQ multiplex PCR. That table furnishes V, J and clone size, whereas the DNA furnished D and trimming. Counted here are about 380,000 clones, roughly 91% occurring once; the ten biggest clones make up about 1.2%. The chain joins TRBV29-1 to TRBJ1-1; TRBD1 aligns across 10 bases. The sequence came from a woman aged 18-29 years who had recovered from COVID-19. Sequenced: PBMCs or T cells enriched from blood (not recorded which). CDR3 bases: TGCAGCGGGCGGACAGGGGGGACCAGTTTGTCTGAAGCTTTCTTT. It specifies CSGRTGGTSLSEAFF.